This section outlines one T cell receptor beta chain sequence together with its context. Germline-derived CDR1 and CDR2 are MNHNS and SASEGT. Between the trimmed V and J ends, which lost 10 bases and 6 bases, there was a span of 22 bases. The CDR3 consists of 15 residues. This sample is drawn from a study of glioma-infiltrating T cells after dendritic cell vaccination. About the study: Autologous tumor lysate-pulsed dendritic cell vaccination was given between about 2003 and 2013.

Time point described: after dendritic cell vaccination, including at tumor progression/relapse. Sequencing was performed with immunoSEQ multiplex PCR; in TCRdb, only in-frame clones are kept and a portion is missing. Altogether 75,000 to 95,000 clones are present, around 86% being singletons, with the ten largest covering 2% to 2.5%. The sample here was blood, taken after dendritic cell vaccination. The genes are TRBV6-1 and TRBJ2-4; tentatively, D is TRBD1 (7 bases). The clonotype originates from a human donor with glioblastoma. The CDR3 reads CATRTAGQGGNIQYF. The CDR3 DNA reads as TGTGCCACCCGGACGGCGGGGCAGGGGGGAAACATTCAGTACTTC.